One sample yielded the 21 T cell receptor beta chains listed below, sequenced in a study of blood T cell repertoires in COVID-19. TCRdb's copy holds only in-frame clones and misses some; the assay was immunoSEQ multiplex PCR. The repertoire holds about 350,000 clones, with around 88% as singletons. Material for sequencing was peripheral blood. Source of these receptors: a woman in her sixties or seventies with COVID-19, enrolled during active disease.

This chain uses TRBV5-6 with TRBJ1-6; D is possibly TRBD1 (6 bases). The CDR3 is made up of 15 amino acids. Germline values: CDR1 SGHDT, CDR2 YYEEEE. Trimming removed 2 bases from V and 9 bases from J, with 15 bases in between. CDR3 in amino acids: CASSFRGGSSSPLHF. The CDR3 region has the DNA TGTGCCAGCAGCTTTAGAGGGGGAAGTAGTTCACCCCTCCACTTT.

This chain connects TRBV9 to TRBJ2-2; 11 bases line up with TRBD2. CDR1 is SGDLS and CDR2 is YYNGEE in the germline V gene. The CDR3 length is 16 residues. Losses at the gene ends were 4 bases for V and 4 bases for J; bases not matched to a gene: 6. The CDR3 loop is CASSLSGGAVTGELFF. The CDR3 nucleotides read TGTGCCAGCAGCCTTAGCGGGGGGGCCGTCACCGGGGAGCTGTTTTTT.

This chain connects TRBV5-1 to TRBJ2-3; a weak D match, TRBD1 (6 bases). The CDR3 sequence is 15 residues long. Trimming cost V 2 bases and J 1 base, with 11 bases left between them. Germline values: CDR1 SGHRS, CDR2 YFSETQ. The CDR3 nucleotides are TGCGCCAGCAGCTTAGAGGGGGTCGGCACAGATACGCAGTATTTT. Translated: CASSLEGVGTDTQYF.

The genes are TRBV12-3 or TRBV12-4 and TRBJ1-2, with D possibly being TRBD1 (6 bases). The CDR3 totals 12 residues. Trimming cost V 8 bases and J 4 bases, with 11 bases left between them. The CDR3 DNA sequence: TGTGCCAGCGTGGGACAAGGCTATGGCTACACCTTC. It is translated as CASVGQGYGYTF.

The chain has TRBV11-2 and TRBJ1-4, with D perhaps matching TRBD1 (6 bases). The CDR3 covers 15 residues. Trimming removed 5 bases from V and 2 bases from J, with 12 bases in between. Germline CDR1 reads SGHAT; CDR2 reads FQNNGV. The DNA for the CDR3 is TGTGCCAGCAGCCCCCAGGGGTCTACTAATGAAAAACTGTTTTTT. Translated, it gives CASSPQGSTNEKLFF.

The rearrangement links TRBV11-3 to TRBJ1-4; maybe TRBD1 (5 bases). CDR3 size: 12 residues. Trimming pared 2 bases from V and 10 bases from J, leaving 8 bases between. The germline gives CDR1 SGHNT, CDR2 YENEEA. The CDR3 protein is CASSLSQGKLFF. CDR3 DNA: TGTGCCAGCAGCTTAAGTCAGGGAAAACTGTTTTTT.

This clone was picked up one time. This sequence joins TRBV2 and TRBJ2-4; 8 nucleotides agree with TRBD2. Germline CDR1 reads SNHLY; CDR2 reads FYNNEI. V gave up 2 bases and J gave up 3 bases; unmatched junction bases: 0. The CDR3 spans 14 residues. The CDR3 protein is CASSETSGKNIQYF. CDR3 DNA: TGTGCCAGCAGTGAAACTAGCGGCAAAAACATTCAGTACTTC.

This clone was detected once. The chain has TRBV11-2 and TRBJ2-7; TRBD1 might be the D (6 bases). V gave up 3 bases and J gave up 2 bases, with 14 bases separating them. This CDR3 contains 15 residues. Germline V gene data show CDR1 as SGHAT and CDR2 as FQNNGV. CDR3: CASSFGGRGAYEQYF. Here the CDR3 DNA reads TGTGCCAGCAGCTTTGGGGGCAGGGGAGCCTACGAGCAGTACTTC.

The CDR3: CASSRSGGDEQFF. In DNA, the CDR3 is TGTGCCAGCAGCCGTAGCGGGGGGGACGAGCAGTTCTTC. The chain employs TRBV7-2 and TRBJ2-1; 11 bases fit TRBD2. Trimming at V came to 5 bases and at J to 10 bases, leaving 4 bases not matched to a gene. The CDR3 is 13 amino acids. Germline CDR1 reads SGHTA; CDR2 reads FQGNSA.

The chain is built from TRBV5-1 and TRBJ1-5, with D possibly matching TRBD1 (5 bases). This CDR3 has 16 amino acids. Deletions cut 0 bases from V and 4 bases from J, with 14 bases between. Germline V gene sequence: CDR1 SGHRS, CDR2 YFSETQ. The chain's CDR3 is CASSLEGSGRNQPQHF. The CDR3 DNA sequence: TGCGCCAGCAGCTTGGAGGGGTCAGGCCGGAATCAGCCCCAGCATTTT.

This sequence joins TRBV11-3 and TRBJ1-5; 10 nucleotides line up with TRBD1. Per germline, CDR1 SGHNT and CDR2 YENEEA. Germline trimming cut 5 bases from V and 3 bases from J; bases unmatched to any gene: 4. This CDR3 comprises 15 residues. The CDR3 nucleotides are TGTGCCAGCAGCCCGGGACAGGGGAACAATCAGCCCCAGCATTTT. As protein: CASSPGQGNNQPQHF.

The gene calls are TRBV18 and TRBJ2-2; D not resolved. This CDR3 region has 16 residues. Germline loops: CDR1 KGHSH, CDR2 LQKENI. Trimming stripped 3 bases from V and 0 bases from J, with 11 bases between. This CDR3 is CASSPQVRANTGELFF. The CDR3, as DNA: TGTGCCAGCTCACCCCAAGTACGAGCGAACACCGGGGAGCTGTTTTTT.

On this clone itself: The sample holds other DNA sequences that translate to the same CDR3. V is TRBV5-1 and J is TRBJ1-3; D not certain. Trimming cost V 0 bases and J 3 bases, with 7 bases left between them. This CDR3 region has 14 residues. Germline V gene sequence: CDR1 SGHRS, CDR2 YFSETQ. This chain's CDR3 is CASSLAGYGNTIYF. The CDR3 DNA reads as TGCGCCAGCAGCTTGGCCGGGTATGGAAACACCATATATTTT.

The CDR3 DNA reads as TGTGCCAGCAGCTTCGGACTAGAAAGAAGGAGTGAGCAGTTCTTC. Its translation: CASSFGLERRSEQFF. The gene calls are TRBV7-2 and TRBJ2-1; 7 bases are shared with TRBD2. In germline, CDR1 is SGHTA, CDR2 FQGNSA. Trimming cost V 3 bases and J 9 bases; bases outside gene matches: 11. This CDR3 contains 15 residues.

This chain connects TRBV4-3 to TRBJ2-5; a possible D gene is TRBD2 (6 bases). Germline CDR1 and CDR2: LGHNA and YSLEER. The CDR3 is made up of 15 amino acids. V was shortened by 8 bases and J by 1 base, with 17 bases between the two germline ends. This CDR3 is CASGPVAGPQETQYF. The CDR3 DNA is TGCGCCAGCGGACCCGTGGCGGGGCCCCAAGAGACCCAGTACTTC.

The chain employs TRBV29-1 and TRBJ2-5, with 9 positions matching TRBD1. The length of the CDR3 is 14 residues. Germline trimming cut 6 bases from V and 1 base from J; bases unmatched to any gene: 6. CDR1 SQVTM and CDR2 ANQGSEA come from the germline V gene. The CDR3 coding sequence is TGCAGCGTCGAAAAGGACAGGGGCCAAGAGACCCAGTACTTC. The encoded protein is CSVEKDRGQETQYF.

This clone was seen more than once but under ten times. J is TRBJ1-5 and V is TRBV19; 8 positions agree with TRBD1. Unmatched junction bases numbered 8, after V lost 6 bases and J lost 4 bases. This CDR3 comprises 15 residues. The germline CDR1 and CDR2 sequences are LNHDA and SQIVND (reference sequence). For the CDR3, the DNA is TGTGCCAGTAGCAGACGACAGGGGCAAAATCAGCCCCAGCATTTT. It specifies CASSRRQGQNQPQHF. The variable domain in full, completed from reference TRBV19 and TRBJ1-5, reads DGGITQSPKYLFRKEGQNVTLSCEQNLNHDAMYWYRQDPGQGLRLIYYSQIVNDFQKGDIAEGYSVSREKKESFPLTVTSAQKNPTAFYLCASSRRQGQNQPQHFGDGTRLSIL.

CDR3 bases: TGTGCCAGTAGTATAGAGGGCAGGGTCGCCTTTCAGCCCCAGCATTTT. Amino acids: CASSIEGRVAFQPQHF. This chain uses TRBV19 with TRBJ1-5; TRBD1 is a possible D gene (5 bases). Deletions cut 0 bases from V and 6 bases from J, with 15 bases between. This CDR3 comprises 16 residues. CDR1 and CDR2 (germline): LNHDA, SQIVND (reference sequence).

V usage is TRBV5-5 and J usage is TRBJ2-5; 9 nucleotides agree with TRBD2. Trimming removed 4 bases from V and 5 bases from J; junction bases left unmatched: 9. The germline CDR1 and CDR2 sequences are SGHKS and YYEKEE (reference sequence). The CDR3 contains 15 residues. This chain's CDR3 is CASSINSGGGETQYF. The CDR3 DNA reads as TGTGCCAGCAGCATCAATAGCGGGGGAGGGGAGACCCAGTACTTC.

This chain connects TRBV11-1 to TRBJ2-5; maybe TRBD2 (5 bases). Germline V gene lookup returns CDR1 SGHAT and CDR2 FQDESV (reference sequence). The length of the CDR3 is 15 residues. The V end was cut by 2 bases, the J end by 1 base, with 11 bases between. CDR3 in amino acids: CASSLWRVPQETQYF. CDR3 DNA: TGTGCCAGCAGCTTATGGCGGGTCCCCCAAGAGACCCAGTACTTC.

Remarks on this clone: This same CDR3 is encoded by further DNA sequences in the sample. The CDR3 is CASSLAGYTEAFF. CDR3 in DNA: TGCGCCAGCAGCTTGGCAGGCTATACTGAAGCTTTCTTT. J is TRBJ1-1 and V is TRBV5-1; no definite D call. V was shortened by 0 bases and J by 5 bases, with 8 bases between the two germline ends. The CDR3 totals 13 residues. CDR1 is SGHRS, CDR2 YFSETQ, per germline.